This TCR beta chain was captured in a study of blood T cell repertoires in COVID-19. At the level of the study: COVID-19 samples, acute and convalescent, were from the United States, Italy and Spain. The analysed material was cDNA or gDNA that came from T cells, B-cell-depleted T cells, or PBMCs.

Authors' data handling: The authors estimated nucleated cell counts from reference gene primer amplification. Clones were read by immunoSEQ multiplex PCR, and TCRdb kept only the in-frame ones, dropping some. Clone size and V and J calls were adopted from that table, with D and trimming inferred from the DNA. The sample has about 68,000 clones, 84% seen once. Germline trimming cut 2 bases from V and 8 bases from J; bases unmatched to any gene: 9. The CDR3 covers 15 residues. CDR1 is LGHDT and CDR2 is YNNKEL in the germline V gene (reference sequence). J is TRBJ2-3 and V is TRBV3-1 (or the pseudogene TRBV3-2), with 8 bases aligning to TRBD2. The receptor comes from a man aged 50 to 59 with active COVID-19. The sequenced material came from peripheral blood. The CDR3 loop reads CASSQFGGGGGTQYF. The CDR3 DNA reads as TGTGCCAGCAGCCAATTCGGGGGGGGTGGTGGTACGCAGTATTTT.